This T cell receptor beta chain was found in a study of blood T cells in healthy people across ages. Deletions cut 4 bases from V and 12 bases from J, with 13 bases between. The germline V gene encodes CDR1 KGHSH and CDR2 LQKENI. The CDR3 has 12 residues. A second PCR, run for roughly 7 to 11 cycles, used a sample-barcoded 5' primer plus a J-beta primer mix. TCRdb re-called the 5' RACE reads through MiXCR, storing one row per CDR3 protein. The sample has 800,000 or so distinct CDR3 sequences, approximately 25% seen once. These same records also appear under a second study, on T cells of mothers and their children.

The genes are TRBV18 and TRBJ2-1; D remains unclear. The TCR was taken from a boy aged 10-17 years in good health. The sample taken for sequencing was blood. The CDR3 bases are TGTGCCAGCTCACGGGCCGGCAAGGGGCAGTTCTTC. It yields the protein CASSRAGKGQFF.